This TCR beta chain was retrieved from a study of shared clonotypes between healthy human individuals. Findings of the study overall: About 5% was the fraction of naive CD4 clonotypes found shared across a few donors. Memory subsets generally showed smaller estimated richness than naive subsets did.

As to this clone: What it binds is unknown.

Deep was the level used in running the assay. Clones were sequenced by immunoSEQ multiplex PCR, and TCRdb holds only the in-frame ones, with some missing. The sample holds some 2,500,000 clones; around 93% are singletons and the top ten take around 0.4%. The TCR originated in a man aged 18 to 35 in good health. Some clones in this sample may be carry-over from other donors' samples. Source material: naive CD4+ T cells from PBMCs. Subset indicated: CD45RA+ positively selected.

CDR3 DNA sequence: TGTGCCACCAGCAGAGAGTCGGTTCGAGGAGAGACCCAGTACTTC. Encoded protein: CATSRESVRGETQYF. The rearrangement uses TRBV15 and TRBJ2-5; D is ambiguous. This CDR3 comprises 15 residues. The V gene lost 0 bases and the J gene lost 4 bases, with 12 bases spanning the gap. Per the germline V gene, CDR1 is LNHNV and CDR2 is YYDKDF (reference sequence). Full variable domain (rest looked up from reference TRBV15 and TRBJ2-5): DAMVIQNPRYQVTQFGKPVTLSCSQTLNHNVMYWYQQKSSQAPKLLFHYYDKDFNNEADTPDNFQSRRPNTSFCFLDIRSPGLGDTAMYLCATSRESVRGETQYFGPGTRLLVL.